One and the same sample provided the 2 T cell receptor beta chains below, sequenced in a study of vaccination effects on CD4 cells after COVID-19. Prior to sequencing, the ViraFEST assay stimulated PBMC with viral peptide pools, which expanded the antigen-specific CD4+ T cells. Following 10 days of culture, CD4+ T cells were isolated. Two doses of BNT162b2 or mRNA-1273 vaccine were administered to participants. Their recognized antigens are unknown. Libraries were prepared by immunoSEQ multiplex PCR; TCRdb keeps only in-frame clonotypes and omits some of them. This repertoire shows 14,000 or so clones, around 72% found once; its top ten account for roughly 9.9%. The sample was CD4+ T cells from PBMCs cultured with SARS-CoV-2 spike peptides, taken after COVID-19 vaccination. The receptor source for this set is a human donor who received a COVID-19 vaccine.

V gene TRBV18 combines with J gene TRBJ2-3; D gene uncertain. Trimming cost V 4 bases and J 6 bases, with 11 bases left between them. There are 13 residues in the CDR3. Per the germline V gene, CDR1 is KGHSH and CDR2 is LQKENI. CDR3 DNA: TGTGCCAGCTCACGCCTCGTTGGCGATACGCAGTATTTT. As protein: CASSRLVGDTQYF.

V usage is TRBV28 and J usage is TRBJ1-2; 10 nucleotides align to TRBD1. With V trimmed by 6 bases and J by 4 bases, 8 bases remained unmatched. Germline V gene lookup returns CDR1 MDHEN and CDR2 SYDVKM. CDR3 length: 15 amino acids. CDR3 DNA: TGTGCCAGCAGACATTCGGGACAGGGGAGCTATGGCTACACCTTC. As protein: CASRHSGQGSYGYTF.